The 7 T cell receptor beta chains below come from one sample, sequenced in a study of cytomegalovirus exposure and HLA in healthy donors. The PCR contained 60 Vbeta and 13 Jbeta primers. Data came from immunoSEQ multiplex PCR; TCRdb stores just in-frame clones and leaves some out. The repertoire holds some 130,000 clones, around 80% seen once, with 2.2% in the top ten. What was sequenced was PBMCs. These receptor sequences come from a man aged 25 to 40 in good health and CMV-seronegative.

The chain recombines TRBV30 with TRBJ1-5, with TRBD1 matching over 7 bases. V shed 2 bases, J shed 7 bases, and the junction held 5 bases outside the gene matches. Looked up from germline, CDR1 is GTSNPN and CDR2 is SVGIG (reference sequence). CDR3 length equals 13 residues. CDR3 amino acids: CAWSQDRSQPQHF. The CDR3 DNA is TGTGCCTGGAGTCAGGACAGGAGCCAGCCCCAGCATTTT.

V is TRBV6-6 and J is TRBJ1-2; D is possibly TRBD1 (6 bases). The CDR3 consists of 13 residues. Trimming shortened V by 10 bases and J by 5 bases, and 17 bases separated the two germline ends. Germline CDR1 is MNHNY and CDR2 is SVGAGI (reference sequence). The CDR3 DNA reads TGTGCCACCCGGGAGGGAGGGGGTTATGGCTACACCTTC. It encodes CATREGGGYGYTF.

The chain combines TRBV5-6 with TRBJ1-1; 10 bases line up with TRBD1. Germline lookup yields CDR1 SGHDT and CDR2 YYEEEE. CDR3 length: 14 amino acids. With 2 bases clipped from V and 3 bases from J, the junction kept 1 base outside the gene matches. Here the CDR3 reads CASSFGQGDTEAFF. CDR3 bases: TGTGCCAGCAGCTTCGGACAGGGGGACACTGAAGCTTTCTTT.

V and J are TRBV5-6 and TRBJ2-5; 7 bases are a match to TRBD2. Near its end, the DNA agrees better with TRBJ2-7, so the J call may be wrong. Germline V CDR1 and CDR2: SGHDT, YYEEEE. This CDR3 is built from 13 residues. CDR3 DNA: TGTGCCAGCACCTTTGGGACTACCTACGAGCAGTACTTC. Its protein is CASTFGTTYEQYF.

V is TRBV19 and J is TRBJ2-7; possible D gene TRBD1, 5 bases. Deletions cut 0 bases from V and 6 bases from J, with 9 bases between. CDR1 and CDR2 (germline): LNHDA, SQIVND (reference sequence). CDR3 length: 13 amino acids. The CDR3, as DNA: TGTGCCAGTAGTATAGATATAGGGGCCGAGCAGTACTTC. It is translated as CASSIDIGAEQYF. Full variable domain (missing parts from reference TRBV19 and TRBJ2-7): DGGITQSPKYLFRKEGQNVTLSCEQNLNHDAMYWYRQDPGQGLRLIYYSQIVNDFQKGDIAEGYSVSREKKESFPLTVTSAQKNPTAFYLCASSIDIGAEQYFGPGTRLTVT.

This chain uses TRBV29-1 with TRBJ2-7; 11 positions agree with TRBD2. Germline loops: CDR1 SQVTM, CDR2 ANQGSEA. The V gene end was trimmed by 4 bases and the J gene end by 5 bases; junction bases not matched to a gene: 4. This CDR3 has 13 amino acids. CDR3 DNA sequence: TGCAGCGTTGCTAGCGGGAGGTATAACGAGCAGTACTTC. Translated, it gives CSVASGRYNEQYF.

The J gene is TRBJ1-5, the V gene TRBV18; 8 positions agree with TRBD1. This CDR3 spans 16 amino acids. Per germline, CDR1 KGHSH and CDR2 LQKENI. Trimming removed 2 bases from V and 3 bases from J; junction bases left unmatched: 6. DNA of the CDR3: TGTGCCAGCTCACCAGGGACAGGTGCGTACAATCAGCCCCAGCATTTT. Amino acids: CASSPGTGAYNQPQHF.